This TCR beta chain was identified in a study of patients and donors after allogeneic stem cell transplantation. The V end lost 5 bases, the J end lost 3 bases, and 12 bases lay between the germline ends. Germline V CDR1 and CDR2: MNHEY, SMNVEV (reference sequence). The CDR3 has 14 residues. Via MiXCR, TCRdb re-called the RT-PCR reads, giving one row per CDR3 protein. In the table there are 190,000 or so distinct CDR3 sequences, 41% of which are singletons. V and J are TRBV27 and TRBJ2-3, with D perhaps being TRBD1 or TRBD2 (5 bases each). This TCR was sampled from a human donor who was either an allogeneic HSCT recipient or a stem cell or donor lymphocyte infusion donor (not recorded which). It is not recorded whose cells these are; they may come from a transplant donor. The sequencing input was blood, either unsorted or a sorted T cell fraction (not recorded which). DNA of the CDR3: TGTGCCAGCAGTATGGGACGGCCTACAGATACGCAGTATTTT. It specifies CASSMGRPTDTQYF.